The clone carrying this T cell receptor (beta chain) was counted at least ten times. No antigen is known for it. The sample comes from a study of regulatory T cells in long-lasting Graves disease. General study results and limits: Limited sample numbers may have lowered accuracy.

Specified time point: newly diagnosed GD, antithyroid drugs for less than 3 months. Researchers made the TCR library from RNA that was extracted from PBMCs. Building of the TCR beta libraries involved iRepertoire HTBI primers and Arm-PCR of CDR3 regions. TCRdb reprocessed the multiplex PCR reads with MiXCR, giving one entry per CDR3 protein. The table has about 620,000 distinct CDR3 sequences, under 20% seen once; the top ten hold around 18%. The germline V gene encodes CDR1 KGHDR and CDR2 SFDVKD. Trimming removed 3 bases at V and 13 bases at J, with 17 bases between. This CDR3 has 14 residues. This sample also belongs to another study, concerning T cells in Graves' hyperthyroidism and ophthalmopathy. That source reports: It was considered stable Graves' hyperthyroidism when ophthalmopathy did not progress within 18 months. The HTBI primer set was used in a first-round RT-PCR of the TCR CDR3.

The chain couples TRBV24-1 to TRBJ1-4, with D hard to call. This specimen was peripheral blood mononuclear cells (PBMCs), taken at new diagnosis, from a patient treated with antithyroid drugs. The TCR comes from a woman in her 30s with Graves disease. The CDR3 loop is CATSDAEASSRLFF. For the CDR3, the DNA is TGTGCCACCAGTGATGCCGAGGCGTCGTCGAGACTGTTTTTT.